A single sample is the source of the 21 T cell receptor beta chains below, sequenced in a study of identical twins (dated by TCRdb to between 2015 and 2016). The library was produced with 5' RACE. Data came from an Illumina HiSeq 2000. Starting from the raw public reads, TCRdb applied fastp trimming at Q25, assembled clones with MiXCR and retained in-frame beta chains. Rows are unified per CDR3 protein, each entry keeping the most common DNA and genes. The sample table shows around 550,000 distinct CDR3 sequences, and roughly 15% are seen once. 0.44% of the sample is held by the ten biggest clonotypes. A further study also used this sample, focusing on yellow fever vaccine responses in identical twins.

The sample comprised CD4+ T cells sorted from blood. The receptors derive from a woman aged 18-35 years in good health.

This clonotype has a handful of counts. This chain uses TRBV2 with TRBJ2-5; 8 bases are a match to TRBD2. Losses at the gene ends were 8 bases for V and 7 bases for J; bases not matched to a gene: 9. From germline, CDR1 is SNHLY and CDR2 FYNNEI. This CDR3 is built from 13 residues. DNA of the CDR3: TGTGCCAGCGGAGCGGGAGAAAGGGGGACCCAGTACTTC. Residues: CASGAGERGTQYF.

The chain couples TRBV20-1 to TRBJ2-1; D is unclear. The V end was cut by 3 bases, the J end by 0 bases, with 12 bases between. The CDR3 spans 15 residues. The germline gives CDR1 DFQATT, CDR2 SNEGSKA (reference sequence). The CDR3 DNA is TGCAGTGCTAGTACCGGGCCAAGCTCCTACAATGAGCAGTTCTTC. This translates into CSASTGPSSYNEQFF.

The chain employs TRBV7-3 and TRBJ2-3; D remains ambiguous. V was pared by 2 bases and J by 5 bases, with 11 bases between. Germline values: CDR1 SGHTA, CDR2 FQGTGA. This CDR3 comprises 14 residues. CDR3 in amino acids: CASSLGSAQDTQYF. CDR3 DNA: TGTGCCAGCAGCTTAGGATCCGCCCAAGATACGCAGTATTTT.

This clonotype was seen only a few times. The chain joins TRBV27 to TRBJ1-2, with D maybe TRBD1 (6 bases). CDR3 length equals 13 residues. Trimming stripped 3 bases from V and 4 bases from J, with 9 bases between. CDR1 and CDR2 (germline): MNHEY, SMNVEV (reference sequence). The CDR3 region has the DNA TGTGCCAGCAGTTTCGAAGGGGGCTATGGCTACACCTTC. It codes for CASSFEGGYGYTF.

V usage is TRBV20-1 and J usage is TRBJ2-3; TRBD2 matches 9 bases. J lost 1 base, V lost 6 bases, and 2 bases had no gene match. The germline V gene encodes CDR1 DFQATT and CDR2 SNEGSKA (reference sequence). The length of the CDR3 is 13 residues. The CDR3 region is CSAKRGGTDTQYF. CDR3 DNA: TGCAGTGCAAAGCGGGGGGGCACAGATACGCAGTATTTT.

This clonotype was found many times. CDR3 in amino acids: CASSQVTNSIQYF. The CDR3 bases are TGCGCCAGCAGCCAAGTAACTAACTCCATTCAGTACTTC. The chain joins TRBV5-1 to TRBJ2-4; D is ambiguous. V dropped 4 bases and J dropped 9 bases, with 14 bases sitting between them. CDR3 length equals 13 residues. Germline V gene data show CDR1 as SGHRS and CDR2 as YFSETQ.

This chain uses TRBV10-3 with TRBJ1-2; TRBD1 might be the D (5 bases). Between the trimmed V and J ends, which lost 3 bases and 0 bases, there was a span of 11 bases. Germline V gene data show CDR1 as ENHRY and CDR2 as SYGVKD. CDR3 length: 15 amino acids. The CDR3 coding sequence is TGTGCCATCAGTGATTCCAGGGAGGCTAACTATGGCTACACCTTC. Its translation: CAISDSREANYGYTF.

Note on this clonotype: Sequence at one end of the junction differs from germline and may be a read error. The chain recombines TRBV12-3 or TRBV12-4 with TRBJ2-1; no clear D. The CDR3 length is 15 residues. The CDR3 here is CASRPRRSSYNKQFF. The CDR3 coding sequence is TGTGCCAGCAGGCCTCGGCGGAGCTCCTACAATAAGCAGTTCTTC.

This sequence joins TRBV27 and TRBJ2-3; TRBD2 matches 10 bases. Germline loops: CDR1 MNHEY, CDR2 SMNVEV (reference sequence). The CDR3 has 20 amino acids. V lost 0 bases to trimming and J lost 2 bases; unmatched junction nucleotides: 14. CDR3 protein: CASSLSRGSGRARDTDTQYF. Written as DNA, the CDR3 is TGTGCCAGCAGTTTATCCCGCGGGAGCGGGAGGGCCAGGGACACAGATACGCAGTATTTT.

This sequence joins TRBV2 and TRBJ2-3; D is perhaps TRBD2 (5 bases). CDR1 is SNHLY and CDR2 is FYNNEI in the germline V gene. V was clipped by 5 bases and J by 1 base, with 10 bases between them. The CDR3 has 14 residues. The CDR3 sequence: CASSPWGGTDTQYF. In DNA, the CDR3 is TGTGCCAGCAGTCCTTGGGGAGGCACAGATACGCAGTATTTT.

This chain connects TRBV3-1 to TRBJ2-3, with 12 bases fitting TRBD2. Germline V gives CDR1 LGHDT, CDR2 YNNKEL (reference sequence). CDR3 length equals 17 residues. Trimming at V came to 0 bases and at J to 2 bases, leaving 3 bases not matched to a gene. Here the CDR3 DNA reads TGTGCCAGCAGCCAAGACAGACTAGCGGGGGCCACAGATACGCAGTATTTT. Translation gives CASSQDRLAGATDTQYF.

This clonotype was detected a few times. The chain has TRBV4-1 and TRBJ1-2; TRBD1 matches at 7 bases. Trimming at V came to 1 base and at J to 7 bases, leaving 0 bases not matched to a gene. CDR1 and CDR2 (germline): MGHRA, YSYEKL. The CDR3 consists of 12 residues. The CDR3 here is CASSQGQGGYTF. As DNA, the CDR3 is TGCGCCAGCAGCCAAGGACAGGGTGGCTACACCTTC.

This clonotype was detected ten times or more. This sequence joins TRBV4-1 and TRBJ2-3, with no clear D. V lost 1 base to trimming and J lost 2 bases, with 4 bases between them. CDR1 MGHRA and CDR2 YSYEKL come from the germline V gene. The CDR3 spans 13 residues. CDR3 amino acids: CASSQGPTDTQYF. For the CDR3, the DNA is TGCGCCAGCAGCCAAGGGCCCACAGATACGCAGTATTTT.

The chain combines TRBV5-1 with TRBJ2-1; D gene ambiguous. Trimming shortened V by 0 bases and J by 5 bases, and 9 bases separated the two germline ends. The CDR3 totals 14 residues. Germline V gene data show CDR1 as SGHRS and CDR2 as YFSETQ. The CDR3 sequence is CASSLGQPNNEQFF. The CDR3, as DNA: TGCGCCAGCAGCTTGGGCCAACCTAACAATGAGCAGTTCTTC.

This clonotype has just a few counts. V and J are TRBV20-1 and TRBJ2-1; 9 bases line up with TRBD1. The CDR3 is 14 residues long. The J segment lost 7 bases and the V segment lost 1 base, leaving 5 bases of the junction unmatched. Germline CDR1 reads DFQATT; CDR2 reads SNEGSKA (reference sequence). As DNA, the CDR3 is TGCAGTGCTAGAGCCTGGACAGGGGTTAATGAGCAGTTCTTC. This gives the protein CSARAWTGVNEQFF.

This clonotype was counted a few times. The rearrangement joins TRBV10-3 to TRBJ2-7; 9 bases align to TRBD1. The trim removed 6 bases at V and 1 base at J, leaving 10 bases unmatched. This CDR3 contains 16 residues. Germline V CDR1 and CDR2: ENHRY, SYGVKD. The CDR3 nucleotides are TGTGCCATCAGCGGACAGGGGCCGACGGATTCCTACGAGCAGTACTTC. Translation: CAISGQGPTDSYEQYF.

This chain links TRBV6-5 with TRBJ2-3, with D perhaps matching TRBD2 (5 bases). V was shortened by 1 base and J by 2 bases, with 10 bases between the two germline ends. The CDR3 is 15 amino acids. CDR1 and CDR2 from the germline V gene are MNHEY and SVGAGI. In DNA, the CDR3 is TGTGCCAGCAGTTACTGGGGTCGGGACACAGATACGCAGTATTTT. Residues: CASSYWGRDTDTQYF.

This clonotype was observed a few times. The CDR3 DNA reads as TGTGCCAGCAGCCGACGGACAGTCTCCTACAATGAGCAGTTCTTC. This codes for CASSRRTVSYNEQFF. The chain is built from TRBV7-2 and TRBJ2-1; maybe TRBD1 (6 bases). Trimming shortened V by 5 bases and J by 0 bases, and 11 bases separated the two germline ends. The CDR3 is 15 amino acids. Germline V gene sequence: CDR1 SGHTA, CDR2 FQGNSA.

This clonotype was picked up a small number of times. V gene TRBV7-9 combines with J gene TRBJ2-2; D uncertain. CDR3 length equals 13 residues. V dropped 3 bases and J dropped 7 bases, with 9 bases sitting between them. Germline CDR1 reads SEHNR; CDR2 reads FQNEAQ (reference sequence). CDR3 region: CASSFLDVGELFF. CDR3 bases: TGTGCCAGCAGCTTCCTAGATGTCGGGGAGCTGTTTTTT.

This clonotype was seen ten or more times. This chain connects TRBV5-1 to TRBJ2-1; 10 bases match TRBD1. Germline CDR1 SGHRS, CDR2 YFSETQ. The length of the CDR3 is 15 residues. V shed 3 bases and J 7 bases; nucleotides not matched to a gene: 7. The CDR3 DNA is TGCGCCAGCAGCTCCCCGACAGGGGGCATGAATGAGCAGTTCTTC. This sequence encodes CASSSPTGGMNEQFF.

This chain uses TRBV5-1 with TRBJ1-1; no clear D. Between the trimmed V and J ends, which lost 1 base and 1 base, there was a span of 11 bases. Germline V gives CDR1 SGHRS, CDR2 YFSETQ. CDR3 size: 15 residues. CDR3 sequence reads: CASSLFPGGNTEAFF. The CDR3, as DNA: TGCGCCAGCAGCTTGTTTCCGGGCGGGAACACTGAAGCTTTCTTT.